This is a list of T cell receptor beta chains from one sample in a study of T cells in Graves' hyperthyroidism and ophthalmopathy. One entry per CDR3 protein results from TCRdb running MiXCR on the multiplex PCR reads. Altogether over 150,000 distinct CDR3 sequences are present, roughly a sixth being singletons, with the ten largest covering about 50%. Sequenced input: blood. The receptors stem from a woman between 50 and 59 years old with Graves' hyperthyroidism. CDR3s leave out the opening cysteine and the closing phenylalanine or tryptophan. The order of the fields is V gene, CDR3 protein.

TRBV6-1,ASRADRGKLAKNIQY
TRBV5-6,ASSSDLQTYEQY
TRBV3-1,ASSQDKQVLNTEAF
TRBV28,ASSLYRQSPYEQY
TRBV6-1,ASSRSGQGYEQY
TRBV24-1,ATSEDGKRTEAF
TRBV27,ASSFRAMNTEAF
TRBV6-1,ASSTKGQMNTEAF
TRBV30,AWSVEDYEQY
TRBV29-1,SGSYTEEQY
TRBV6-2/TRBV6-3,ASSYSFSNEQF
TRBV28,ASSWTRETQY
TRBV19,ASSSKRTGSYEQY
TRBV19,ASSSDRNSGNTIY
TRBV6-5,ASSYRANEKLF
TRBV2,ASSEGVASGVEHSTDTQY
TRBV5-6,ASSFTGTSGRNEQF
TRBV7-2,ASSPSIAGGRTDTQY
TRBV6-1,ASAREANYGYT
TRBV3-1,ASSQPRGQARTEAF
TRBV19,ASSSLRGLHGYT
TRBV12-3/TRBV12-4,ASRQGEGETQY
TRBV6-1,ASSEIPKFPGSYNEQF
TRBV7-9,ASSLGARPDGYT
TRBV10-3,AISESHTNTEAF
TRBV5-6,ASSLEATGGYT
TRBV14,ASSPRQGGKDKNIQY
TRBV29-1,SAEQGDYEQY
TRBV7-3,ASSPGTSGSDEQF
TRBV5-1,ASSAERPDRGRVLETQY
TRBV7-9,ASSSSGSGIFETQY
TRBV7-9,ASSRLGGIGTEAF
TRBV6-1,ASSSTGIGGYI
TRBV29-1,SVRGTDTTGELF
TRBV28,ASSPNRGQETQY
TRBV12-3/TRBV12-4,ASSYRGEQY
TRBV11-2,ASSSGPRGYGYT
TRBV7-3,ASSLAGEPGEQF
TRBV7-9,ASSLGFSGANVLT
TRBV2,ASSELRGGETQY
TRBV20-1,SARDPAYYGYT
TRBV5-5,ASSSHGGASYGYT
TRBV19,ASSIAPAAGYEQY
TRBV4-2,ASSQDKGQGTPGANVLT
TRBV5-6,ASSLVGARRGYT
TRBV28,ASSHRGGEGEQY
TRBV7-2,ASSVDRDRVGSPLH
TRBV4-2,ASSPTRASGETQY